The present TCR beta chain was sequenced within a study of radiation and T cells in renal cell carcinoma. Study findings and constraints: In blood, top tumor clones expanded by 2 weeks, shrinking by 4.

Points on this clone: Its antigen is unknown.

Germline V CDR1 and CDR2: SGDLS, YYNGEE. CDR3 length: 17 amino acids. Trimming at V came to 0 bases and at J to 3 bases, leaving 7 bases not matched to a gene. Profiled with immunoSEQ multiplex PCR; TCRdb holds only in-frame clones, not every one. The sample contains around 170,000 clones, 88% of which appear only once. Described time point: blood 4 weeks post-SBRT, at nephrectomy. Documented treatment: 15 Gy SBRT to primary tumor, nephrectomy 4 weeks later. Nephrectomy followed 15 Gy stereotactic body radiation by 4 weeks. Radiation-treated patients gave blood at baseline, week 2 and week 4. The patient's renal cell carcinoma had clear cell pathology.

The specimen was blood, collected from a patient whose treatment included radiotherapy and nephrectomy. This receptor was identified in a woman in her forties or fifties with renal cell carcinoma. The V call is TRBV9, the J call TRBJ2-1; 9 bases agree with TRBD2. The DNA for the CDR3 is TGTGCCAGCAGCGTAGTGGGACTAGCAGGTGGCTACAATGAGCAGTTCTTC. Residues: CASSVVGLAGGYNEQFF.